This T cell receptor beta chain was captured in a study of cytomegalovirus exposure and HLA in healthy donors. Findings and caveats of the study: The study designated some 180 TCR beta chains cytomegalovirus-associated.

The PCR was carried out with 60 Vbeta primers and 13 Jbeta primers. Measured with immunoSEQ multiplex PCR; TCRdb has only the in-frame clones, and not every one. The sample lists 150,000 or so clones; 65% to 85% were seen once. The CDR3 consists of 16 residues. With regard to this clone: Its specificity is unknown.

The specimen was PBMCs. J is TRBJ2-5 and V is TRBV12-2; the D segment call TRBD1 is taken from the table without a DNA check. TRBV12-2 is a pseudogene. The sequence was obtained from a man aged 50 to 60 in good health and CMV-seropositive. The CDR3 spells CASRLVRDRAAETQYF. Here the CDR3 DNA reads TGTGCAAGTCGCTTGGTAAGGGACAGGGCGGCGGAGACCCAGTACTTC.